The source of this T cell receptor (beta chain) is a study of blood T cell repertoires in COVID-19. Study information: Sample material is recorded as cDNA or gDNA derived from T cells, B-cell-depleted T cells, or PBMCs.

The method was immunoSEQ multiplex PCR; TCRdb's version includes in-frame clones alone and lacks a portion of them. Here the sample spans under 300,000 clones, over 65% being singletons. The CDR3 loop spans 15 amino acids. Per germline, CDR1 SGHAT and CDR2 FQNNGV. Trimming stripped 5 bases from V and 0 bases from J, with 11 bases between. The clonotype comes from a woman at least 80 years old with acute or convalescent COVID-19. The chain recombines TRBV11-2 with TRBJ2-1; tentatively, D is TRBD2 (6 bases). The sequencing sample was made of peripheral blood. The CDR3 loop reads CASSTVAVSYNEQFF. The CDR3 nucleotides read TGTGCCAGCAGCACAGTAGCGGTCTCCTACAATGAGCAGTTCTTC.